Listed below are T cell receptor beta chains from one sample, sequenced in a study of beta chain features in type 1 diabetes. The assay was immunoSEQ multiplex PCR, and TCRdb's table has in-frame clones only and misses some. The sample lists about 660,000 clones, around 15% seen once, with just under 0.04% in the top ten. The specimen was naive CD4+ T cells from blood. Receptors were obtained from a man aged 18 to 29 with type 1 diabetes. The CDR3 runs from the conserved cysteine through the conserved F or W. A D gene is named only where the DNA matches it firmly. Only some rows state a clone size, as once, few, many or a class for expanded clones.

J | D | size | V | CDR3 | DNA
TRBJ2-5 | - | - | TRBV21-1 | CASGTEYQETQYF | TGTGCCAGCGGGACAGAGTACCAAGAGACCCAGTACTTC
TRBJ2-5 | - | few | TRBV6-1 | CATGIGLLGTQYF | TGTGCAACAGGGATAGGGCTACTCGGGACCCAGTACTTC
TRBJ2-2 | TRBD1 | - | TRBV13 | CASSSGTGRTGELFF | TGTGCCAGCAGCTCGGGGACAGGGAGGACCGGGGAGCTGTTTTTT
TRBJ2-3 | TRBD2 | - | TRBV23-1 | CAAGGNDTQYF | TGCGCCGCGGGAGGGAACGATACGCAGTATTTT
TRBJ1-2 | - | few | TRBV6-6 | CASSYSRKVPDGYTF | TGTGCCAGCAGTTACTCGCGCAAGGTCCCAGATGGCTACACCTTC
TRBJ2-2 | - | - | TRBV25-1 | CASSLPRDTGELFF | TGTGCCAGCAGCCTCCCACGGGACACCGGGGAGCTGTTTTTT
TRBJ1-2 | - | - | TRBV30 | CASRDLPGGNYGYTF | TGTGCCTCCCGGGATTTACCCGGGGGTAACTATGGCTACACCTTC
TRBJ2-7 | - | few | TRBV5-1 | CASSLGGEPYEQYF | TGCGCCAGCAGTCTTGGCGGGGAGCCCTACGAGCAGTACTTC
TRBJ2-3 | - | few | TRBV10-3 | CAITQGPDTQYF | TGTGCCATCACCCAGGGCCCAGATACGCAGTATTTT
TRBJ1-2 | - | - | TRBV6-1 | CASSEIVEGNGYTF | TGTGCCAGCAGTGAAATAGTCGAAGGGAATGGCTACACCTTC
TRBJ2-6 | - | few | TRBV19 | CASSTRAGANVLTF | TGTGCCAGTAGTACCCGGGCAGGGGCCAACGTCCTGACTTTC
TRBJ2-3 | - | - | TRBV15 | CATSRDRHRPTDTQYF | TGTGCCACCAGCAGAGATAGGCACAGGCCCACAGATACGCAGTATTTT
TRBJ2-4 | - | few | TRBV7-2 | CASSPQGLLAKNIQYF | TGTGCCAGCAGCCCGCAGGGACTCTTAGCCAAAAACATTCAGTACTTC
TRBJ1-1 | - | - | TRBV4-3 | CASSHVGANLNTEAFF | TGCGCCAGCAGCCATGTCGGGGCGAATCTGAACACTGAAGCTTTCTTT
TRBJ1-4 | - | few | TRBV30 | CAVPPGTNEKLFF | TGTGCCGTCCCCCCTGGGACTAATGAAAAACTGTTTTTT
TRBJ2-7 | - | - | TRBV5-1 | CASSTGAGGEQYF | TGCGCCAGCAGCACAGGGGCCGGGGGCGAGCAGTACTTC
TRBJ2-3 | TRBD2 | - | TRBV5-1 | CASSTSGGEDTQYF | TGCGCCAGCAGTACTAGCGGGGGAGAAGATACGCAGTATTTT
TRBJ2-2 | - | - | TRBV7-8 | CASSLGDRGTGELFF | TGTGCCAGCAGCTTAGGCGACAGAGGTACCGGGGAGCTGTTTTTT
TRBJ2-7 | - | - | TRBV9 | CASTPMDGTEQYF | TGTGCCAGCACCCCAATGGACGGGACCGAGCAGTACTTC
TRBJ2-4 | - | few | TRBV5-1 | CASSAQKGLAQNIQYF | TGCGCCAGCAGCGCACAGAAGGGTTTGGCCCAAAACATTCAGTACTTC
TRBJ2-7 | - | - | TRBV30 | CAWSVEFEQYF | TGTGCCTGGAGTGTCGAGTTCGAGCAGTACTTC
TRBJ2-7 | - | - | TRBV30 | CAWSVRPGRIYEQYF | TGTGCCTGGAGTGTACGTCCGGGACGGATCTACGAGCAGTACTTC
TRBJ2-2 | - | - | TRBV18 | CASSPWTTERELFF | TGTGCCAGCTCACCCTGGACTACCGAAAGGGAGCTGTTTTTT
TRBJ1-2 | - | few | TRBV5-1 | CASSPTTGNYGYTF | TGCGCCAGCAGCCCGACTACAGGGAACTATGGCTACACCTTC
TRBJ1-1 | - | - | TRBV14 | CASSGISENTEAFF | TGTGCCAGCAGCGGGATATCCGAGAACACTGAAGCTTTCTTT
TRBJ1-5 | - | - | TRBV7-9 | CASSLGDQPQHF | TGTGCCAGCAGCTTAGGGGACCAGCCCCAGCATTTT
TRBJ2-1 | - | few | TRBV19 | CASSIYEKQFF | TGTGCCAGTAGTATATACGAGAAGCAGTTCTTC
TRBJ1-6 | - | - | TRBV7-9 | CASSPRQHNSPLHF | TGTGCCAGCAGCCCACGACAGCATAATTCACCCCTCCACTTT
TRBJ1-6 | - | - | TRBV30 | CAWRQGRLLFLHF | TGTGCCTGGAGGCAGGGGCGGCTGCTGTTCCTCCACTTT
TRBJ2-1 | - | few | TRBV28 | CASSLRPYNEQFF | TGTGCCAGCAGTTTGAGGCCGTACAATGAGCAGTTCTTC
TRBJ2-5 | - | few | TRBV5-1 | CASSLLNSAFQETQYF | TGCGCCAGCAGCTTGTTGAACAGCGCATTCCAAGAGACCCAGTACTTC
TRBJ2-5 | - | - | TRBV4-2 | CASSPQLRGQETQYF | TGTGCCAGCAGCCCCCAGCTTCGCGGGCAAGAGACCCAGTACTTC
TRBJ2-1 | - | few | TRBV6-1 | CASSEAWSEQFF | TGTGCCAGCAGTGAAGCGTGGAGCGAGCAGTTCTTC
TRBJ2-1 | - | few | TRBV7-9 | CASTLAGGWFNEQFF | TGTGCCAGCACCCTAGCCGGGGGCTGGTTTAATGAGCAGTTCTTC
TRBJ1-1 | - | few | TRBV6-6 | CASCGARDTEAFF | TGTGCCAGCTGTGGGGCTCGAGACACTGAAGCTTTCTTT
TRBJ2-5 | - | - | TRBV6-5 | CASSSQETQYF | TGTGCCAGCAGTTCTCAAGAGACCCAGTACTTC
TRBJ2-2 | - | - | TRBV28 | CASEGSNTGELFF | TGTGCCAGCGAGGGCAGCAACACCGGGGAGCTGTTTTTT
TRBJ1-2 | TRBD1 | - | TRBV6-5 | CASSPRTGRGYTF | TGTGCCAGCAGCCCACGGACAGGGAGGGGCTACACCTTC
TRBJ1-5 | - | once | TRBV5-1 | CASSLEGGRNQPQHF | TGCGCCAGCAGCTTGGAGGGGGGACGCAATCAGCCCCAGCATTTT
TRBJ1-3 | - | few | TRBV7-9 | CASSSYDPGNTIYF | TGTGCCAGCAGCTCCTACGACCCTGGAAACACCATATATTTT
TRBJ2-1 | - | few | TRBV10-3 | CAISESEGLWFF | TGTGCCATCAGTGAGTCTGAGGGACTCTGGTTCTTC
TRBJ2-7 | - | - | TRBV28 | CASTLERGGEQYF | TGTGCCAGCACCCTTGAGAGGGGCGGCGAGCAGTACTTC
TRBJ2-7 | TRBD1 | few | TRBV5-1 | CASSRGDRRYEQYF | TGCGCCAGCAGCCGAGGGGACAGACGATACGAGCAGTACTTC